A single sample is the source of the 3 T cell receptor beta chains below, sequenced in a study of cytomegalovirus exposure and HLA in healthy donors. Vbeta (60) and Jbeta (13) primers were used in the PCR. This table comes from immunoSEQ multiplex PCR, and its TCRdb copy is limited to in-frame clones, with some not included. The data contain 90,000 to 100,000 clones, 50% to 75% of them seen just once; the ten biggest clones take up roughly 3.9%. The sample consisted of PBMCs. The receptors stem from a man between 25 and 39 years old in good health and CMV-seronegative.

J is TRBJ2-2 and V is TRBV7-2; TRBD2 matches 9 bases. This CDR3 is 14 amino acids long. Germline V lookup: CDR1 SGHTA, CDR2 FQGNSA. The junction had 1 base not matched to a gene; V was cut back by 8 bases and J by 0 bases. Written as DNA, the CDR3 is TGTGCCAGCCGACTAGCGGCGAACACCGGGGAGCTGTTTTTT. Translated, it gives CASRLAANTGELFF.

This sequence joins TRBV27 and TRBJ2-5, with D maybe TRBD1 (5 bases). CDR3 length: 14 residues. The germline V gene encodes CDR1 MNHEY and CDR2 SMNVEV (reference sequence). Trimming left V 3 bases short and J 5 bases short, with 13 bases between. The CDR3 loop reads CASSLFTGGETQYF. The CDR3 nucleotides read TGTGCCAGCAGTTTGTTCACAGGTGGGGAGACCCAGTACTTC.

V usage is TRBV10-2 and J usage is TRBJ2-1; the match to TRBD2 covers 7 bases. Germline V gene sequence: CDR1 WSHSY, CDR2 SAAADI. This CDR3 region has 18 residues. V was clipped by 6 bases and J by 5 bases; unmatched bases: 19. CDR3 sequence reads: CASSETLVGLADNNEQFF. CDR3 nucleotide sequence: TGCGCCAGCAGCGAGACCTTAGTTGGGCTAGCGGACAACAATGAGCAGTTCTTC.